The entry that follows covers one TCR beta chain sequence. No antigen is known for it. Relative to the germline gene, one junction end is altered; a read error may explain this. TCRdb reanalysed the reads using MiXCR and keeps one entry per CDR3 protein. The sample shows around 900,000 distinct CDR3 sequences, around 29% of them seen only once. The entry originates in a study of T cell repertoires in cytomegalovirus infection. The study's findings and limits: Summed frequency of public TCR beta families distinguished CMV carriers with the relevant HLA.

This TCR was sampled from a human donor in good health (CMV status not recorded). Some clones in this sample may be carry-over from other donors' samples. The material sequenced was cultured CD8+ T cells from PBMCs, taken from culture after CMV antigen stimulation.

The chain's CDR3 is CANSFDRPYVWDTQYF. CDR3 DNA sequence: TGTGCCAACAGCTTTGATAGACCTTACGTTTGGGATACGCAGTATTTT. This sequence joins TRBV7-3 and TRBJ2-3; D is unresolved. CDR3 length equals 16 residues. Looked up from germline, CDR1 is SGHTA and CDR2 is FQGTGA.